This T cell receptor (beta chain) is drawn from a study of blood T cells in healthy people across ages. Notes on the study in general: Naive and antigen-experienced cells could not be conclusively compared, given unsorted PBMCs. Across samples, TCR beta diversity tracked strongly with naive T cell percentage.

Per the germline V gene, CDR1 is SGHTA and CDR2 is FQGNSA. The V end lost 5 bases, the J end lost 6 bases, and 21 bases lay between the germline ends. The CDR3 has 16 residues. Combining a sample-barcoded 5' primer with a J-beta primer mix, a second PCR ran for about 7 to 11 cycles. One entry per CDR3 protein, called by TCRdb with MiXCR from the 5' RACE reads. Of 1,800,000 or so distinct CDR3 sequences in the sample, 30% to 40% are singletons; the top ten hold 23%. Note on this clonotype: Antigen: not known.

The sample, approximately 11 milliliters of peripheral blood, was drawn from each donor. The amount of total RNA extracted per sample was at least 6 micrograms. The chain couples TRBV7-2 to TRBJ2-3; D gene unclear. Sequencing was done on a sample of blood. The source is a human donor in good health. The CDR3 DNA reads as TGTGCCAGCAGCCCCTTCGCGGCAGAAAATACGGATACGCAGTATTTT. Its translation is CASSPFAAENTDTQYF.